Shown below are 32 T cell receptor beta chains from a single sample sequenced in a study of CD8 T cells in ankylosing spondylitis. Study-wide results and caveats: Characteristic, it appeared, of ankylosing spondylitis blood was a TCR beta motif of about eight highly homologous variants.

Via MiXCR, TCRdb re-called the 5' RACE reads, giving one row per CDR3 protein. There are around 770,000 distinct CDR3 sequences in the sample; 12% occur only once, and roughly 0.51% lies in the top ten. These receptors have no identified antigens. Source material: blood, either unsorted or a sorted T cell fraction (not recorded which). The receptor source for this set is a male donor with ankylosing spondylitis.

The chain combines TRBV29-1 with TRBJ2-3; D not certain. The CDR3 is 8 residues long. Germline V gives CDR1 SQVTM, CDR2 ANQGSEA. V shed 3 bases and J shed 14 bases, with 6 bases lying between them. The CDR3 sequence is CSVDVGYF. The CDR3 coding sequence is TGCAGCGTTGACGTGGGGTATTTT.

The sample holds many counts of this clonotype. The V call is TRBV7-9, the J call TRBJ2-7, with 9 bases matching TRBD1. J gave up 5 bases and V 5 bases, and 10 bases lay outside the gene matches. The CDR3 has 15 residues. Germline assignment: CDR1 SEHNR and CDR2 FQNEAQ (reference sequence). CDR3 protein: CASSAPGQGIHEQYF. CDR3 sequence (DNA): TGTGCCAGCAGCGCACCGGGACAGGGAATCCACGAGCAGTACTTC.

This clonotype was counted only a few times. V is TRBV11-2 and J is TRBJ2-5; D remains unclear. V lost 0 bases and J 4 bases, leaving 6 bases between the germline ends. The germline V gene has CDR1 SGHAT and CDR2 FQNNGV. This CDR3 is 13 amino acids long. This chain's CDR3 is CASSLDRRETQYF. CDR3 nucleotides: TGTGCCAGCAGCTTAGATAGGCGAGAGACCCAGTACTTC.

This clonotype was observed many times. The gene calls are TRBV29-1 and TRBJ1-1; maybe TRBD1 (5 bases). Looked up from germline, CDR1 is SQVTM and CDR2 is ANQGSEA. V dropped 3 bases and J dropped 3 bases, with 11 bases sitting between them. This CDR3 is 13 amino acids long. The CDR3 nucleotides read TGCAGCGTTGACGGGGGAGGGTACACTGAAGCTTTCTTT. Protein product: CSVDGGGYTEAFF.

This clonotype has at least ten counts. The J gene is TRBJ1-1, the V gene TRBV20-1; D ambiguous. The CDR3 has 14 residues. V lost 1 base and J 7 bases, leaving 16 bases between the germline ends. Germline values: CDR1 DFQATT, CDR2 SNEGSKA (reference sequence). CDR3 sequence: CSARASAFRIEAFF. In DNA, the CDR3 is TGCAGTGCTAGAGCATCCGCGTTTAGGATTGAAGCTTTCTTT.

V is TRBV28 and J is TRBJ1-1, with D maybe TRBD1 (6 bases). From germline, CDR1 is MDHEN and CDR2 SYDVKM. The CDR3 length is 15 residues. V was shortened by 3 bases and J by 0 bases, with 11 bases between the two germline ends. In nucleotides, the CDR3 is TGTGCCAGCAGTTTGGGGGGACAAGTGAACACTGAAGCTTTCTTT. This codes for CASSLGGQVNTEAFF.

The genes are TRBV6-5 and TRBJ1-2; D call uncertain. The V gene's germline CDR1 is MNHEY and CDR2 SVGAGI. This CDR3 has 16 residues. Deletions cut 2 bases from V and 5 bases from J, with 18 bases between. The CDR3 coding sequence is TGTGCCAGCAGTTACACACGAAGGACGGCCGAGTATGGCTACACCTTC. This codes for CASSYTRRTAEYGYTF.

This clonotype was seen a handful of times. This sequence joins TRBV25-1 and TRBJ2-7; D is uncertain. V was pared by 3 bases and J by 2 bases, with 11 bases between. Germline CDR1 reads MGHDK; CDR2 reads SYGVNS. The CDR3 covers 14 residues. The CDR3 DNA is TGTGCCAGCAGTGAGGTGGACGGTACCTACGAGCAGTACTTC. Its translation: CASSEVDGTYEQYF.

The gene calls are TRBV24-1 and TRBJ2-1; no reliable D call. V was trimmed by 3 bases and J by 4 bases, leaving 12 bases between them. Germline loops: CDR1 KGHDR, CDR2 SFDVKD. The CDR3 contains 15 residues. As DNA, the CDR3 is TGTGCCACCAGTGATAGCGTTTTGTCGTACAATGAGCAGTTCTTC. Protein: CATSDSVLSYNEQFF.

A few counts support this clonotype. The genes are TRBV5-6 and TRBJ1-1; D not certain. Germline values: CDR1 SGHDT, CDR2 YYEEEE. CDR3 size: 16 residues. Deletions cut 0 bases from V and 0 bases from J, with 12 bases between. CDR3 loop: CASSLAPALVNTEAFF. CDR3 bases: TGTGCCAGCAGCTTGGCCCCAGCTCTGGTGAACACTGAAGCTTTCTTT.

The chain recombines TRBV12-3 or TRBV12-4 with TRBJ2-2, with D possibly TRBD2 on 7 matching bases. CDR3 length: 17 residues. V was pared by 0 bases and J by 6 bases, with 17 bases between. The CDR3 DNA reads as TGTGCCAGCAGTTTAGCGCTAGGCAGGGGACTACCCGGGGAGCTGTTTTTT. This sequence encodes CASSLALGRGLPGELFF.

This clonotype turned up a few times. For the CDR3, the DNA is TGCGCCAGCAGCGGGGGGACAGGGGGCCCCTACAATGAGCAGTTCTTC. The encoded protein is CASSGGTGGPYNEQFF. This chain uses TRBV5-1 with TRBJ2-1; 12 bases are a match to TRBD1. The CDR3 has 16 amino acids. J was trimmed by 2 bases and V by 4 bases; bases with no gene match: 4. CDR1 SGHRS and CDR2 YFSETQ come from the germline V gene.

There are a few counts of this clonotype. This chain connects TRBV9 to TRBJ2-3; a possible D gene is TRBD1 (5 bases). The germline CDR1 and CDR2 sequences are SGDLS and YYNGEE. Deletions cut 0 bases from V and 2 bases from J, with 7 bases between. CDR3 length: 14 amino acids. Written as DNA, the CDR3 is TGTGCCAGCAGCGTAGAGGGGTACACAGATACGCAGTATTTT. Translation gives CASSVEGYTDTQYF.

In its sample, this clonotype was seen a few times. This CDR3 is CASSPRQGSGSSPGANVLTF. The CDR3 DNA reads as TGTGCCAGCAGTCCGAGACAGGGCAGCGGGAGCTCCCCTGGGGCCAACGTCCTGACTTTC. This chain joins TRBV12-3 or TRBV12-4 and TRBJ2-6; a weak D match, TRBD2 (8 bases). The CDR3 has 20 residues. The ends were cut back, 5 bases at V and 2 bases at J, with 25 bases in the middle.

The genes are TRBV24-1 and TRBJ2-2; the D is unclear. Germline V CDR1 and CDR2: KGHDR, SFDVKD. The CDR3 is 12 residues long. V was cut by 4 bases and J by 8 bases, with 7 bases left in between. The CDR3 spells CATSERRGELFF. The CDR3 DNA reads TGTGCCACCAGTGAGCGGCGTGGGGAGCTGTTTTTT.

The chain links TRBV5-1 to TRBJ2-2; 9 bases are shared with TRBD2. The trim removed 5 bases at V and 3 bases at J, leaving 5 bases unmatched. Germline lookup yields CDR1 SGHRS and CDR2 YFSETQ. The CDR3 sequence is 15 residues long. The CDR3 bases are TGCGCCAGCAGACAGACTAGCGGCTACACCGGGGAGCTGTTTTTT. This codes for CASRQTSGYTGELFF.

The V call is TRBV7-9, the J call TRBJ1-2; D possibly corresponds to TRBD1 (6 bases). The V end was cut by 5 bases, the J end by 8 bases, with 15 bases between. Per the germline V gene, CDR1 is SEHNR and CDR2 is FQNEAQ (reference sequence). The CDR3 is 13 residues long. As DNA, the CDR3 is TGTGCCAGCAGCGGACAGTCCTCTGAAGGCTACACCTTC. The encoded protein is CASSGQSSEGYTF.

This clonotype was found a few times. The chain uses TRBV4-1 and TRBJ1-4; D is ambiguous. The germline gives CDR1 MGHRA, CDR2 YSYEKL. The length of the CDR3 is 21 residues. Deletions cut 4 bases from V and 0 bases from J, with 27 bases between. The CDR3 spells CASSLRSAGAPGGATNEKLFF. For the CDR3, the DNA is TGCGCCAGCAGCCTCCGCTCAGCAGGAGCCCCAGGAGGTGCAACTAATGAAAAACTGTTTTTT.

There are many counts of this clonotype. The chain has TRBV6-1 and TRBJ1-2; TRBD1 matches at 11 bases. The CDR3 length is 13 residues. Germline CDR1 reads MNHNS; CDR2 reads SASEGT. V lost 6 bases and J lost 7; bases outside the gene matches: 4. DNA for the CDR3: TGTGCCAGCAGCCGGGGACAGGGGGTTGGCTACACCTTC. Translating it yields CASSRGQGVGYTF.

In its sample, this clonotype was seen a few times. The rearrangement joins TRBV6-1 to TRBJ2-3; TRBD2 matches 7 bases. V shed 6 bases, J shed 2 bases, and the junction held 14 bases outside the gene matches. The V gene's germline CDR1 is MNHNS and CDR2 SASEGT. CDR3 size: 17 residues. The CDR3 DNA follows: TGTGCCAGCAGCCTCGGAGGGTTAGCGGGTTTCACAGATACGCAGTATTTT. Translating it yields CASSLGGLAGFTDTQYF.

The CDR3 here is CSAHRVFSYNEQFF. The CDR3, as DNA: TGCAGTGCTCACAGGGTTTTTTCCTACAATGAGCAGTTCTTC. The chain uses TRBV20-1 and TRBJ2-1, with a possible D match to TRBD1 (6 bases). CDR3 size: 14 residues. V lost 5 bases and J 1 base, leaving 12 bases between the germline ends. The germline CDR1 and CDR2 sequences are DFQATT and SNEGSKA (reference sequence).

This clonotype was counted ten times or more. In nucleotides, the CDR3 is TGTGCCAGCAGCCCAAATGGGGCGGGGACCCAGCATTTT. This translates into CASSPNGAGTQHF. This chain uses TRBV7-9 with TRBJ1-5; tentatively, D is TRBD1 (5 bases). The germline CDR1 and CDR2 sequences are SEHNR and FQNEAQ (reference sequence). V dropped 5 bases and J dropped 11 bases, with 16 bases sitting between them. CDR3 length: 13 residues.

CDR3 nucleotide sequence: TGTGCCAGCAGTCAAAGACCCTACCGGGATAACTATGGCTACACCTTC. Encoded protein: CASSQRPYRDNYGYTF. V is TRBV6-1 and J is TRBJ1-2, with no clear D. The germline V and J ends were trimmed by 5 bases and 1 base, with 17 bases remaining between them. Per germline, CDR1 MNHNS and CDR2 SASEGT. CDR3 length equals 16 residues.

This clonotype has more than one count but fewer than ten. This chain links TRBV7-9 with TRBJ2-3, with 7 bases matching TRBD2. Germline-derived CDR1 and CDR2 are SEHNR and FQNEAQ (reference sequence). Trimming took 5 bases from V and 0 from J; bases not matched to a gene: 11. The CDR3 contains 17 residues. The CDR3 region is CASSPQLGGISTDTQYF. The CDR3, as DNA: TGTGCCAGCAGCCCGCAATTGGGAGGGATAAGCACAGATACGCAGTATTTT.

The rearrangement links TRBV20-1 to TRBJ2-5; D is possibly TRBD1 (5 bases). CDR1 and CDR2 from the germline V gene are DFQATT and SNEGSKA (reference sequence). The CDR3 is 15 residues long. Trimming left V 5 bases short and J 5 bases short, with 21 bases between. The CDR3 DNA follows: TGCAGTGCTTCTCTTCTGGGGCCACCGAGGGAGACCCAGTACTTC. It translates to CSASLLGPPRETQYF.

The chain uses TRBV7-6 and TRBJ2-5; TRBD1 aligns across 10 bases. Germline loops: CDR1 SGHVS, CDR2 FNYEAQ. The CDR3 is 13 residues long. J gave up 6 bases and V 4 bases, and 2 bases lay outside the gene matches. The CDR3 sequence: CASSWGQGKTQYF. The CDR3 region has the DNA TGTGCCAGCAGCTGGGGACAGGGGAAGACCCAGTACTTC.

This clonotype was detected ten times or more. The V call is TRBV15, the J call TRBJ2-1; D is unresolved. Trimming cost V 0 bases and J 10 bases, with 10 bases left between them. Germline CDR1 is LNHNV and CDR2 is YYDKDF (reference sequence). There are 13 residues in the CDR3. CDR3 in amino acids: CATSRDEVGEQFF. CDR3 nucleotide sequence: TGTGCCACCAGCAGAGATGAGGTTGGGGAGCAGTTCTTC.

The genes are TRBV28 and TRBJ2-7; 9 nucleotides align to TRBD2. Germline V lookup: CDR1 MDHEN, CDR2 SYDVKM. With V trimmed by 5 bases and J by 3 bases, 8 bases remained unmatched. The CDR3 is 15 residues long. The CDR3 bases are TGTGCCAGCAGTATTACGGGACTAGCCTACTACGAGCAGTACTTC. It yields the protein CASSITGLAYYEQYF.

The table lists this clonotype with many counts. The V gene is TRBV29-1, the J gene TRBJ1-1; tentative D call: TRBD1 (6 bases). CDR1 and CDR2 (germline): SQVTM, ANQGSEA. Trimming shortened V by 6 bases and J by 10 bases, and 18 bases separated the two germline ends. This CDR3 has 12 amino acids. The chain's CDR3 is CSVQGPSVGAFF. The CDR3 DNA reads TGCAGCGTACAGGGTCCGTCAGTCGGAGCTTTCTTT.

This clonotype has at least ten counts. The chain recombines TRBV6-1 with TRBJ1-1; TRBD1 agrees at 9 bases. CDR1 MNHNS and CDR2 SASEGT come from the germline V gene. V was clipped by 6 bases and J by 10 bases; unmatched bases: 12. The CDR3 sequence is 14 residues long. CDR3 nucleotides: TGTGCCAGCAGCCACCGGACAGGGGTTATCGGAGCTTTCTTT. This sequence encodes CASSHRTGVIGAFF.

This clonotype was seen many times. The chain has TRBV4-3 and TRBJ2-1; the match to TRBD2 covers 8 bases. V shed 5 bases, J shed 1 base, and the junction held 10 bases outside the gene matches. The CDR3 length is 17 residues. Germline V lookup: CDR1 LGHNA, CDR2 YSLEER. Here the CDR3 reads CASSEKGQRESYNEQFF. The CDR3, as DNA: TGCGCCAGCAGCGAAAAAGGGCAGCGGGAGTCCTACAATGAGCAGTTCTTC.

In its sample, this clonotype was seen a few times. The J gene is TRBJ1-4, the V gene TRBV20-1, with D tentatively TRBD1 (6 bases). V was pared by 7 bases and J by 8 bases, with 20 bases between. The CDR3 contains 14 residues. CDR1 is DFQATT and CDR2 is SNEGSKA in the germline V gene (reference sequence). The CDR3 is CSVQLQGRGEKLFF. The DNA of the CDR3 is TGCAGTGTTCAATTACAGGGCAGGGGAGAAAAACTGTTTTTT.